The following is a T cell receptor (beta chain) sequence with its context. The sample has other DNA sequences that encode this CDR3 too. This sample stems from a study of blood T cell repertoires in COVID-19. The authors' processing: Amplification from reference gene primers served as the basis for estimated nucleated cell counts. Sequencing used immunoSEQ multiplex PCR; TCRdb keeps in-frame clones, though not all of them. The V and J calls and clone size are taken from that table; D and trimming were inferred from the DNA. This table holds tens of thousands of clones, almost 85% found once. The CDR3 runs to 14 residues. Germline CDR1 MNHNY, CDR2 SVGAGI (reference sequence). J gave up 1 base and V 9 bases, and 6 bases lay outside the gene matches. Patients of the Seattle cohort, enrolled during active infection, were followed longitudinally.

The clonotype was recovered from a man between 60 and 75 years old with COVID-19, enrolled during active disease. J is TRBJ1-5 and V is TRBV6-6; 7 nucleotides align to TRBD1. The sample comprised peripheral blood. In DNA, the CDR3 is TGTGCCAGTATAAGGGGGCCGAGCAATCAGCCCCAGCATTTT. This gives the protein CASIRGPSNQPQHF.